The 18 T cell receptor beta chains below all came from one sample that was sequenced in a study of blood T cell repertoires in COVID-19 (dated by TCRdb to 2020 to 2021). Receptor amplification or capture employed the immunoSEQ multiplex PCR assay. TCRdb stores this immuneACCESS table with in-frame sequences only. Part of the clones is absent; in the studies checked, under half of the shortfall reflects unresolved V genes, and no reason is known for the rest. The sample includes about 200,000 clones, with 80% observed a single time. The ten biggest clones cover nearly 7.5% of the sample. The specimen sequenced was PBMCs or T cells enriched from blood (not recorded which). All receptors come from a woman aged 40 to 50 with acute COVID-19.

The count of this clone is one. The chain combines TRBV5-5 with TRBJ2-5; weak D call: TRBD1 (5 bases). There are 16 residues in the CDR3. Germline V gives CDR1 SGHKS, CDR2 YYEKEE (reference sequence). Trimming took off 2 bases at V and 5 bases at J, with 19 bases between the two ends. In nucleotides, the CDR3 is TGTGCCAGCAGCTTAAGGCCAGGGAATGTGTTGGAGACCCAGTACTTC. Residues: CASSLRPGNVLETQYF.

The CDR3 coding sequence is TGCGCCAGCAGTGAAGACAGGTCAGAGGTTCGGTCACCCCTCCACTTT. Translation gives CASSEDRSEVRSPLHF. J is TRBJ1-6 and V is TRBV10-2; tentatively, D is TRBD1 (6 bases). Germline CDR1 WSHSY, CDR2 SAAADI. V was clipped by 3 bases and J by 10 bases, with 19 bases between them. The CDR3 length is 16 residues.

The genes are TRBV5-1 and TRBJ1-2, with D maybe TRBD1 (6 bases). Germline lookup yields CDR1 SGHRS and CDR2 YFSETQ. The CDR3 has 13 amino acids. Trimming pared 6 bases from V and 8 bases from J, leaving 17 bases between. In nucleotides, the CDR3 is TGCGCCAGCACCTCACAGGGCGCTGAGGGCTACACCTTC. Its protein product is CASTSQGAEGYTF.

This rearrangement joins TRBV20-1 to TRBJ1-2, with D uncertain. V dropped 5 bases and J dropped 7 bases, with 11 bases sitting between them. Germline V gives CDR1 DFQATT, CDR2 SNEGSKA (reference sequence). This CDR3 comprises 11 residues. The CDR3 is CSALLSLGYTF. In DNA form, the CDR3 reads TGCAGTGCTCTCCTTTCCCTTGGCTACACCTTC.

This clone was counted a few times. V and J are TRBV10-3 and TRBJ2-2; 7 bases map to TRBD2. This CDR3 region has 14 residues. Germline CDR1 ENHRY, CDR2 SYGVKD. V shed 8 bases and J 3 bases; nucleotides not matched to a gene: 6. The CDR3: CAIAGTTYTGELFF. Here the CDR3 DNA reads TGTGCCATCGCCGGGACTACATACACCGGGGAGCTGTTTTTT.

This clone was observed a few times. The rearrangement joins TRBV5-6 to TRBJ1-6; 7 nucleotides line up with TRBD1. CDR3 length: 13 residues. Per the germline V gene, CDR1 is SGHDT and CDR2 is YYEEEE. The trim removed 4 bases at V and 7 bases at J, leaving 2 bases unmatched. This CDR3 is CASSRTGNSPLHF. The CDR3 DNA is TGTGCCAGCAGCAGGACAGGCAATTCACCCCTCCACTTT.

The CDR3 sequence: CASSVDPDRASEAFF. In DNA form, the CDR3 reads TGTGCCAGCAGCGTAGATCCCGACAGGGCGTCTGAAGCTTTCTTT. The V and J genes are TRBV9 and TRBJ1-1, with TRBD1 matching over 7 bases. CDR3 length: 15 residues. The V gene's germline CDR1 is SGDLS and CDR2 YYNGEE. V lost 0 bases to trimming and J lost 6 bases; unmatched junction nucleotides: 8. Full variable domain (remainder filled in from reference TRBV9 and TRBJ1-1): DSGVTQTPKHLITATGQRVTLRCSPRSGDLSVYWYQQSLDQGLQFLIQYYNGEERAKGNILERFSAQQFPDLHSELNLSSLELGDSALYFCASSVDPDRASEAFFGQGTRLTVV.

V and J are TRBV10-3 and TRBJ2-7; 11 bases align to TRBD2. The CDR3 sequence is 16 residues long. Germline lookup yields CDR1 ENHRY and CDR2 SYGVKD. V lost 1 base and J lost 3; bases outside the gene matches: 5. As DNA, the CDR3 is TGTGCCATCAGTGAGTTAGCGGGGGGGCCGGGCTACGAGCAGTACTTC. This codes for CAISELAGGPGYEQYF.

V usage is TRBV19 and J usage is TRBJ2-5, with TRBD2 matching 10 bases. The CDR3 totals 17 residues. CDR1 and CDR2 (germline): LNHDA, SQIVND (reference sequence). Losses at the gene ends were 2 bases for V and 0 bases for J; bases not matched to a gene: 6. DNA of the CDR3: TGTGCCAGTAGTATAATGCGAGCGGGAGGGAACCAAGAGACCCAGTACTTC. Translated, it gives CASSIMRAGGNQETQYF.

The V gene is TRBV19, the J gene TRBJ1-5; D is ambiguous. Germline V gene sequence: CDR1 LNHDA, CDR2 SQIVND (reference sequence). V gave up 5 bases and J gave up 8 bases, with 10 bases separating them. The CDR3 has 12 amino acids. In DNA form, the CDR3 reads TGTGCCAGTAGTCAGGCCGAAAAGCCCCAGCATTTT. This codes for CASSQAEKPQHF. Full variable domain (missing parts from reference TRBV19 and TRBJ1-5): DGGITQSPKYLFRKEGQNVTLSCEQNLNHDAMYWYRQDPGQGLRLIYYSQIVNDFQKGDIAEGYSVSREKKESFPLTVTSAQKNPTAFYLCASSQAEKPQHFGDGTRLSIL.

The CDR3 loop is CASSRGETSGTDTQYF. The CDR3 DNA sequence: TGCGCCAGCAGCCGGGGGGAGACTAGCGGCACAGATACGCAGTATTTT. V and J are TRBV5-1 and TRBJ2-3; 8 nucleotides align to TRBD2. The junction had 8 bases not matched to a gene; V was cut back by 4 bases and J by 1 base. CDR1 SGHRS and CDR2 YFSETQ come from the germline V gene. The CDR3 length is 16 residues.

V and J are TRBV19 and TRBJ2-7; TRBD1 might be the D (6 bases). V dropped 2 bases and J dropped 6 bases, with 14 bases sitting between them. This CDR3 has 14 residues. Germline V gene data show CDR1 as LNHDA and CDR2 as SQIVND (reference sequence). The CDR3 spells CASSILGQSGEQYF. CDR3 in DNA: TGTGCCAGTAGTATACTCGGACAGAGCGGCGAGCAGTACTTC. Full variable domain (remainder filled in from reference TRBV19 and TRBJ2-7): DGGITQSPKYLFRKEGQNVTLSCEQNLNHDAMYWYRQDPGQGLRLIYYSQIVNDFQKGDIAEGYSVSREKKESFPLTVTSAQKNPTAFYLCASSILGQSGEQYFGPGTRLTVT.

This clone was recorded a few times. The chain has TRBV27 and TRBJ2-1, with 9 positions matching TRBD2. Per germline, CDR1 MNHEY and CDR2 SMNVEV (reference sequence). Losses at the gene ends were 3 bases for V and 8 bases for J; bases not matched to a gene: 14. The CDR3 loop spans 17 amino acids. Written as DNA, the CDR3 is TGTGCCAGCAGTTTCTCCCCAGGAGGCGGGGGGGCCCATGAGCAGTTCTTC. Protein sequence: CASSFSPGGGGAHEQFF.

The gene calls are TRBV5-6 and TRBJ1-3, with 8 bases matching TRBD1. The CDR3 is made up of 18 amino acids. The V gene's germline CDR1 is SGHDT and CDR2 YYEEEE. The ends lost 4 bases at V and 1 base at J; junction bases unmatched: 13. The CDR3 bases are TGTGCCAGCAGCCCCGAAGGGACAGGTCAGCGTTCTGGAAACACCATATATTTT. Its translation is CASSPEGTGQRSGNTIYF.

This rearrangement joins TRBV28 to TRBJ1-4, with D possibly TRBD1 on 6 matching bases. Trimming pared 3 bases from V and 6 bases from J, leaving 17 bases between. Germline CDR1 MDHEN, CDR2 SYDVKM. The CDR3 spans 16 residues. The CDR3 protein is CASSFWGGGVDEKLFF. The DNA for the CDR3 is TGTGCCAGCAGTTTCTGGGGGGGCGGGGTGGATGAAAAACTGTTTTTT.

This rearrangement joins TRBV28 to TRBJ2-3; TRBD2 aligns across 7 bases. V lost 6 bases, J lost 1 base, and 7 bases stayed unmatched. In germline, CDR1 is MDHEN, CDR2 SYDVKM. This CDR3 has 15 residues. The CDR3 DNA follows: TGTGCCAGCAGCCTGGGGGGGAGCCGCACAGATACGCAGTATTTT. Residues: CASSLGGSRTDTQYF.

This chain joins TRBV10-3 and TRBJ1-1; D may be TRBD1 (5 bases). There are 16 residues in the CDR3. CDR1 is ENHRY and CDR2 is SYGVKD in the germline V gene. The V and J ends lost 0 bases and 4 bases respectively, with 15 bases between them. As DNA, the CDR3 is TGTGCCATCAGTGAGTCTTCAGGGTTTATCAGCACTGAAGCTTTCTTT. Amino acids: CAISESSGFISTEAFF.

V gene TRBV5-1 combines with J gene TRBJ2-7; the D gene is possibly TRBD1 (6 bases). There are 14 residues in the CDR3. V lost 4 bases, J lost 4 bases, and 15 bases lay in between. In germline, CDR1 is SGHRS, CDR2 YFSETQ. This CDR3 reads CASSGISTGYEQYF. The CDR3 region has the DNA TGCGCCAGCAGCGGAATATCTACAGGGTACGAGCAGTACTTC.